This TCR beta chain was documented in a study of T cell repertoires in cytomegalovirus infection. From the reads, TCRdb called clonotypes with MiXCR, one entry per CDR3 protein. Of about 890,000 distinct CDR3 sequences listed, under 40% are singletons. V was clipped by 5 bases and J by 5 bases, with 11 bases between them. The CDR3 spans 13 residues. This clonotype appeared many times. Its antigen is still unknown. The chain combines TRBV12-3 or TRBV12-4 with TRBJ2-3, with D perhaps assigned TRBD1 or TRBD2 (6 bases each). The receptor was isolated from a human donor in good health (CMV status not recorded). Some clones in this sample may be carry-over from other donors' samples. The sequencing here drew on cultured CD8+ T cells from PBMCs, taken from culture after CMV antigen stimulation. CDR3: CASSLGGQDTQYF. Written as DNA, the CDR3 is TGTGCCAGCAGTCTAGGGGGGCAAGATACGCAGTATTTT.